These 20 T cell receptor beta chains were all obtained from the same sample, sequenced in a study of regulatory T cells in long-lasting Graves disease. Time point in this sample: persistent/refractory GD, antithyroid drugs over 5 years with positive TRAb. Following extraction of RNA from PBMCs, that RNA was used to make the TCR library. Construction of TCR beta libraries relied on iRepertoire HTBI primers and on Arm-PCR targeting CDR3 regions. TCRdb processed the multiplex PCR reads anew with MiXCR; each CDR3 protein has one entry. The sample records about 430,000 distinct CDR3 sequences, around 20% being singletons. The sample consisted of peripheral blood mononuclear cells (PBMCs), taken when the disease was refractory, from a patient treated with antithyroid drugs. These TCRs come from a female donor with Graves disease.

This clonotype was found many times. The V call is TRBV6-1, the J call TRBJ2-6; 9 nucleotides match TRBD1. CDR3 size: 17 residues. Germline V lookup: CDR1 MNHNS, CDR2 SASEGT. Germline trimming cut 6 bases from V and 1 base from J; bases unmatched to any gene: 7. The CDR3 here is CASRSGTGSSGANVLTF. For the CDR3, the DNA is TGTGCCAGCAGATCCGGGACAGGGTCTTCTGGGGCCAACGTCCTGACTTTC.

The sample holds a few counts of this clonotype. This chain joins TRBV27 and TRBJ2-2; D may be TRBD1 (6 bases). Trimming pared 3 bases from V and 7 bases from J, leaving 15 bases between. CDR3 length equals 15 residues. Germline V CDR1 and CDR2: MNHEY, SMNVEV (reference sequence). For the CDR3, the DNA is TGTGCCAGCAGTTTTAGCACAGGGCATATCGGGGAGCTGTTTTTT. The encoded protein is CASSFSTGHIGELFF.

Of note for this clonotype: It may be a read error: a sequence one base away is much more abundant. The chain carries TRBV28 and TRBJ2-7, with TRBD2 as a possible D gene (5 bases). The V end lost 7 bases, the J end lost 0 bases, and 16 bases lay between the germline ends. The germline gives CDR1 MDHEN, CDR2 SYDVKM. The CDR3 sequence is 15 residues long. In DNA form, the CDR3 reads TGTGCCAGCAAGCCCCTCGTGGGAGTCTCCTACGAGCAGTACTTC. Its protein is CASKPLVGVSYEQYF. The complete variable domain, with remaining parts taken from reference TRBV28 and TRBJ2-7, reads DVKVTQSSRYLVKRTGEKVFLECVQDMDHENMFWYRQDPGLGLRLIYFSYDVKMKEKGDIPEGYSVSREKKERFSLILESASTNQTSMYLCASKPLVGVSYEQYFGPGTRLTVT.

The chain carries TRBV28 and TRBJ2-5; possibly TRBD1 or TRBD2 for D (6 bases each). Near its end, the DNA agrees better with TRBJ2-1, so the J call may be wrong. Looked up from germline, CDR1 is MDHEN and CDR2 is SYDVKM. The CDR3 consists of 15 residues. CDR3 in amino acids: CASSLSGGRKDEQFF. The CDR3 DNA is TGTGCCAGCAGTTTATCCGGGGGCAGGAAGGATGAGCAGTTCTTC.

This clonotype was observed a few times. The chain is built from TRBV20-1 and TRBJ2-7, with D perhaps TRBD1 or TRBD2 (6 bases each). Per germline, CDR1 DFQATT and CDR2 SNEGSKA (reference sequence). CDR3 size: 15 residues. Between the trimmed V and J ends, which lost 3 bases and 2 bases, there was a span of 17 bases. This CDR3 reads CSARFSTRGAYEQYF. For the CDR3, the DNA is TGCAGTGCTAGGTTCTCGACAAGGGGGGCCTACGAGCAGTACTTC.

The chain recombines TRBV29-1 with TRBJ2-6; TRBD1 might be the D (6 bases). Germline assignment: CDR1 SQVTM and CDR2 ANQGSEA. The CDR3 has 16 amino acids. The V and J ends lost 7 bases and 2 bases respectively, with 18 bases between them. Here the CDR3 reads CSANVQQGAGANVLTF. The DNA of the CDR3 is TGCAGCGCGAACGTGCAACAGGGCGCTGGGGCCAACGTCCTGACTTTC.

This clonotype was seen at least ten times. This chain links TRBV12-3 or TRBV12-4 with TRBJ2-5; 7 bases fit TRBD1. CDR3 length equals 15 residues. Germline trimming cut 2 bases from V and 5 bases from J; bases unmatched to any gene: 8. CDR3 residues: CASSLRGRGIETQYF. The CDR3 bases are TGTGCCAGCAGTTTAAGGGGCAGGGGGATCGAGACCCAGTACTTC.

This clonotype occurred a few times. The rearrangement joins TRBV4-1 to TRBJ2-5, with TRBD2 matching 11 bases. This CDR3 has 17 amino acids. After removal of 4 bases from V and 2 bases from J, the junction contained 9 bases not matched to a gene. Germline-derived CDR1 and CDR2 are MGHRA and YSYEKL. The CDR3 is CASSRRPGLAAQETQYF. In nucleotides, the CDR3 is TGCGCCAGCAGCCGTCGCCCGGGACTAGCGGCTCAAGAGACCCAGTACTTC.

This clonotype was seen once. A much more abundant neighbour one base away suggests this may be a read error. The rearrangement links TRBV6-1 to TRBJ2-2, with 8 bases fitting TRBD2. Germline V gene sequence: CDR1 MNHNS, CDR2 SASEGT. The CDR3 consists of 16 residues. Trimming at V came to 8 bases and at J to 5 bases, leaving 13 bases not matched to a gene. This CDR3 reads CASRSGGGQVTGELFF. Here the CDR3 DNA reads TGTGCCAGCCGCTCCGGCGGGGGGCAAGTTACCGGGGAGCTGTTTTTT.

This clonotype came up a few times. The V call is TRBV14, the J call TRBJ2-4; 8 bases agree with TRBD1. This CDR3 spans 15 amino acids. CDR1 is SGHDN and CDR2 is FVKESK in the germline V gene. The V and J ends lost 3 bases and 9 bases, in that order; junction bases with no gene match: 10. The CDR3 here is CASSHRQGKFRIQYF. The CDR3 nucleotides are TGTGCCAGCAGCCATAGACAGGGGAAATTCCGCATTCAGTACTTC.

J is TRBJ1-1 and V is TRBV28; D might be TRBD1 (5 bases). Trimming pared 6 bases from V and 4 bases from J, leaving 12 bases between. Germline loops: CDR1 MDHEN, CDR2 SYDVKM. This CDR3 spans 13 amino acids. This CDR3 reads CASSLGHTTEAFF. The CDR3 region has the DNA TGTGCCAGCAGCTTAGGACACACCACTGAAGCTTTCTTT.

This clonotype was counted a few times. The rearrangement links TRBV12-3 or TRBV12-4 to TRBJ2-7; D is unresolved. Trimming cost V 3 bases and J 5 bases, with 5 bases left between them. The CDR3 extends over 11 amino acids. This chain's CDR3 is CASSFQHEQYF. CDR3 DNA: TGTGCCAGCAGTTTCCAACACGAGCAGTACTTC.

This chain links TRBV5-1 with TRBJ2-3; D is uncertain. Germline V gene lookup returns CDR1 SGHRS and CDR2 YFSETQ. There are 16 residues in the CDR3. The V end was cut by 0 bases, the J end by 0 bases, with 11 bases between. CDR3 DNA sequence: TGCGCCAGCAGCTTGGAAGCAGGATATAGCACAGATACGCAGTATTTT. This codes for CASSLEAGYSTDTQYF.

This clonotype was seen at least ten times. The rearrangement uses TRBV28 and TRBJ2-6; D gene unclear. The germline CDR1 and CDR2 sequences are MDHEN and SYDVKM. This CDR3 contains 13 residues. V was trimmed by 3 bases and J by 3 bases, leaving 3 bases between them. The CDR3 nucleotides are TGTGCCAGCAGTTTGGGTGGGGCCAACGTCCTGACTTTC. Translated, it gives CASSLGGANVLTF. The whole variable domain, remainder taken from reference TRBV28 and TRBJ2-6, is DVKVTQSSRYLVKRTGEKVFLECVQDMDHENMFWYRQDPGLGLRLIYFSYDVKMKEKGDIPEGYSVSREKKERFSLILESASTNQTSMYLCASSLGGANVLTFGAGSRLTVL.

The genes are TRBV20-1 and TRBJ2-2; tentative D call: TRBD1 (7 bases). The CDR3 contains 16 residues. V was shortened by 0 bases and J by 5 bases, with 16 bases between the two germline ends. Germline V gene sequence: CDR1 DFQATT, CDR2 SNEGSKA (reference sequence). The CDR3 sequence: CSARDQGGVKTGELFF. The CDR3 DNA follows: TGCAGTGCTAGAGATCAGGGGGGCGTGAAGACCGGGGAGCTGTTTTTT.

This clonotype appeared many times. The V and J genes are TRBV20-1 and TRBJ2-7; D gene uncertain. V was cut by 0 bases and J by 2 bases, with 11 bases left in between. Germline V lookup: CDR1 DFQATT, CDR2 SNEGSKA (reference sequence). The CDR3 covers 14 residues. The CDR3 sequence is CSARDRRSPYEQYF. CDR3 coding DNA: TGCAGTGCTAGAGATCGGCGCAGCCCCTACGAGCAGTACTTC.

On this clonotype: This may arise from a read error, as a much more abundant clone is one base away. The chain has TRBV28 and TRBJ2-7; possibly TRBD1 for D (6 bases). The germline V gene has CDR1 MDHEN and CDR2 SYDVKM. CDR3 length: 12 amino acids. In nucleotides, the CDR3 is TGTGGCAGCAGAGGGGGAACGCACGAGCAGTACTTC. Residues: CGSRGGTHEQYF.

The chain couples TRBV29-1 to TRBJ1-1; TRBD1 is a possible D gene (5 bases). V shed 6 bases and J shed 3 bases, with 14 bases lying between them. This CDR3 comprises 13 residues. Germline CDR1 reads SQVTM; CDR2 reads ANQGSEA. The CDR3 sequence is CSVVGRADTEAFF. The DNA of the CDR3 is TGCAGCGTGGTCGGCAGGGCGGACACTGAAGCTTTCTTT.

This clonotype was found many times. The chain joins TRBV2 to TRBJ1-2; no reliable D call. The germline V and J ends were trimmed by 5 bases and 1 base, with 17 bases remaining between them. This CDR3 comprises 16 residues. The germline CDR1 and CDR2 sequences are SNHLY and FYNNEI. CDR3 DNA sequence: TGTGCCAGCAGTAAAAGGGTGGCGGCGGGTAACTATGGCTACACCTTC. Amino acids: CASSKRVAAGNYGYTF.

This clonotype appeared a few times. It may be a read error: a sequence one base away is much more abundant. The genes are TRBV11-3 and TRBJ2-2; D is undetermined. The CDR3 runs 14 residues. In germline, CDR1 is SGHNT, CDR2 YENEEA. V was cut by 2 bases and J by 1 base, with 5 bases left in between. The CDR3 bases are TGTGCCAGCAGCTTACAGGAGAACACCGGGGAGCTGTTTTTT. Its protein is CASSLQENTGELFF.